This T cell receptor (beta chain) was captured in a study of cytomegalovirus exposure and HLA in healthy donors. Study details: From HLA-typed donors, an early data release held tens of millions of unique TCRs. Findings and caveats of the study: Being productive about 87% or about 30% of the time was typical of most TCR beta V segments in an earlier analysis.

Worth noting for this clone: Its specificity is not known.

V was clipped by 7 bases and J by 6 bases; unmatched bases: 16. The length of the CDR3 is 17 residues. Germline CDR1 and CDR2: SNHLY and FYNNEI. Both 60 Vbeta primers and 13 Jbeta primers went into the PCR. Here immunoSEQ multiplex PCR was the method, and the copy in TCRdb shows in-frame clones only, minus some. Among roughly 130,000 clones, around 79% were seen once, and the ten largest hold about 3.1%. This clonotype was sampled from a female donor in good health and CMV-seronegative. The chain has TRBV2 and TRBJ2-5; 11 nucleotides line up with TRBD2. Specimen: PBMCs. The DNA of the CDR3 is TGTGCCAGCATGGGGACTAGCGGTTTGGCTTTTGAGAAGACCCAGTACTTC. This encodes CASMGTSGLAFEKTQYF.